This TCR beta chain was found in a study of blood T cell repertoires in COVID-19. Study-wide context: Samples of COVID-19 (acute and convalescent) were obtained from the United States, Italy and Spain. In each case, the material was cDNA or gDNA derived from T cells, B-cell-depleted T cells, or PBMCs.

V was shortened by 6 bases and J by 9 bases, with 15 bases between the two germline ends. CDR1 is MNHNY and CDR2 is SVGAGI in the germline V gene (reference sequence). This CDR3 has 13 residues. In the authors' workflow: For nucleated cells, counts were estimated from reference gene primer amplification. The repertoire was sequenced with immunoSEQ multiplex PCR; TCRdb's copy has only in-frame clones and lacks some. V and J calls and clone size are as listed in that table; D and trimming were resolved from the DNA. The sample includes about 110,000 clones, 88% seen only once; the top ten take less than 2.5%.

Sequenced sample: peripheral blood. The TCR comes from a human donor in a cohort sampled during active COVID-19. The J gene is TRBJ1-5, the V gene TRBV6-6; no clear D. The CDR3 loop reads CASRDPGAGPQHF. In nucleotides, the CDR3 is TGTGCCAGCAGGGATCCGGGCGCGGGGCCCCAGCATTTT.